The text below deals with one T cell receptor (beta chain). The sample is drawn from a study of PD-L1 blockade in urothelial cancer. Study overall: Samples of blood were analyzed 3 weeks (second dose) and 6 weeks after treatment start. Blood samples had a median of approximately 150,000 T cells.

The table came from immunoSEQ multiplex PCR; TCRdb's copy has only in-frame clones and leaves some out. Here the sample spans about 79,000 clones, around 85% being singletons. CDR3 length: 15 amino acids. The V gene's germline CDR1 is SGHVS and CDR2 FNYEAQ. V shed 2 bases and J 5 bases; nucleotides not matched to a gene: 3. Time point denoted: pretreatment peripheral blood. The patients had locally advanced or metastatic urothelial carcinoma. The sample consisted of PBMCs, taken around atezolizumab (anti-PD-L1) treatment. The TCR originated in a man aged 35 to 55 with urothelial cancer. V gene TRBV7-6 combines with J gene TRBJ2-1; 10 bases line up with TRBD1. CDR3 nucleotides: TGTGCCAGCAGCTTAAGGGGGACAGGGGACAATGAGCAGTTCTTC. It specifies CASSLRGTGDNEQFF.